These 25 T cell receptor beta chains were sequenced from one sample in a study of T-cell memory formation after mild COVID-19. TCRdb reprocessed the 5' RACE reads via MiXCR and lists one record per CDR3 protein. The repertoire consists of roughly 260,000 distinct CDR3 sequences, with roughly 17% occurring once and the leading ten covering about 3.5%. Sequenced sample: PBMCs or a T cell subset sorted from them (not recorded which). The receptors were sampled from a man younger than 35 who had mild COVID-19 (a few samples of this study predate the infection). Cell type and time point are not known.

The V and J genes are TRBV7-2 and TRBJ2-3; no clear D. Between the trimmed V and J ends, which lost 5 bases and 6 bases, there was a span of 12 bases. Germline V gives CDR1 SGHTA, CDR2 FQGNSA. The CDR3 extends over 13 amino acids. The DNA for the CDR3 is TGTGCCAGCAGCCCCTACCCCCTGGATACGCAGTATTTT. Residues: CASSPYPLDTQYF.

The chain joins TRBV6-5 to TRBJ2-1; D may be TRBD1 (6 bases). This CDR3 has 13 amino acids. CDR1 and CDR2 from the germline V gene are MNHEY and SVGAGI. Trimming removed 1 base at V and 13 bases at J, with 14 bases between. The DNA for the CDR3 is TGTGCCAGCAGTTACTTTGGACAGATCCTCCAGTTCTTC. It is translated as CASSYFGQILQFF.

Comments on this clonotype: A much more abundant neighbour one base away suggests this may be a read error. The CDR3 region is CASILEVTLEEKLFF. CDR3 sequence (DNA): TGTGCCAGCATCTTAGAAGTGACCTTGGAGGAAAAACTGTTTTTT. This rearrangement joins TRBV7-9 to TRBJ1-4; D not certain. The CDR3 loop spans 15 amino acids. Germline V gives CDR1 SEHNR, CDR2 FQNEAQ (reference sequence).

This clonotype was counted ten times or more. This sequence joins TRBV5-6 and TRBJ1-1; D unclear. CDR3 length equals 12 residues. Trimming took 1 base from V and 11 from J, leaving 12 bases between them. Per germline, CDR1 SGHDT and CDR2 YYEEEE. For the CDR3, the DNA is TGTGCCAGCAGCTTGACAAACGGATTGGCTTTCTTT. Translating it yields CASSLTNGLAFF.

The rearrangement uses TRBV11-3 and TRBJ2-1; 7 nucleotides align to TRBD2. V shed 8 bases and J 5 bases; nucleotides not matched to a gene: 3. CDR3 length: 12 residues. CDR1 SGHNT and CDR2 YENEEA come from the germline V gene. CDR3 residues: CASGRGNNEQFF. CDR3 DNA: TGTGCCAGCGGGAGGGGAAACAATGAGCAGTTCTTC.

Many counts were recorded for this clonotype. V and J are TRBV10-2 and TRBJ2-3; D ambiguous. Germline V gene sequence: CDR1 WSHSY, CDR2 SAAADI. The CDR3 is made up of 13 amino acids. V was cut by 3 bases and J by 8 bases, with 12 bases left in between. Written as DNA, the CDR3 is TGCGCCAGCAGTGACCCCGAGTCGGGTACGCAGTATTTT. Translated, it gives CASSDPESGTQYF.

Worth noting for this clonotype: Mismatch with germline at one junction end may stem from a read error. J is TRBJ1-6 and V is TRBV25-1; D gene unclear. This CDR3 contains 16 residues. CDR1 is MGHDK and CDR2 is SYGVNS in the germline V gene. The DNA for the CDR3 is TGTGCCAGCAGTGCTCTATCGGGAGGGTGGAATTCACACCTCCACTTT. Amino acids: CASSALSGGWNSHLHF. Variable domain in full (rest from reference TRBV25-1 and TRBJ1-6): EADIYQTPRYLVIGTGKKITLECSQTMGHDKMYWYQQDPGMELHLIHYSYGVNSTEKGDLSSESTVSRIRTEHFPLTLESARPSHTSQYLCASSALSGGWNSHLHFGNGTRLTVT.

Only a few counts were recorded for this clonotype. The chain combines TRBV5-4 with TRBJ2-3; 12 nucleotides agree with TRBD2. From germline, CDR1 is SGHNT and CDR2 YYREEE (reference sequence). This CDR3 is 19 amino acids long. Trimming removed 4 bases from V and 2 bases from J; junction bases left unmatched: 14. CDR3 DNA: TGTGCCAGCAGCCGACTAGCGGGGGCCAAGATACTTAACACAGATACGCAGTATTTT. It specifies CASSRLAGAKILNTDTQYF. Full variable domain (missing parts from reference TRBV5-4 and TRBJ2-3): ETGVTQSPTHLIKTRGQQVTLRCSSQSGHNTVSWYQQALGQGPQFIFQYYREEENGRGNFPPRFSGLQFPNYSSELNVNALELDDSALYLCASSRLAGAKILNTDTQYFGPGTRLTVL.

The chain employs TRBV7-2 and TRBJ1-2; D gene unclear. Germline CDR1 is SGHTA and CDR2 is FQGNSA. This CDR3 has 13 amino acids. Trimming pared 4 bases from V and 4 bases from J, leaving 10 bases between. CDR3 in amino acids: CASSSPQFYGYTF. The CDR3 region has the DNA TGTGCCAGCAGCTCGCCCCAGTTCTATGGCTACACCTTC.

This clonotype was seen at least ten times. This chain links TRBV4-3 with TRBJ1-2; 7 nucleotides match TRBD1. The germline CDR1 and CDR2 sequences are LGHNA and YSLEER. This CDR3 contains 14 residues. Unmatched junction bases numbered 6, after V lost 0 bases and J lost 8 bases. CDR3: CASSQDEGARGYTF. The CDR3 region has the DNA TGCGCCAGCAGCCAAGATGAGGGGGCGCGGGGCTACACCTTC.

This chain uses TRBV20-1 with TRBJ1-5; D might be TRBD1 (5 bases). The CDR3 is 17 residues long. Germline V CDR1 and CDR2: DFQATT, SNEGSKA (reference sequence). Deletions cut 0 bases from V and 0 bases from J, with 15 bases between. This CDR3 is CSAREFGGIPSNQPQHF. CDR3 DNA sequence: TGCAGTGCTAGAGAGTTTGGGGGGATTCCTAGCAATCAGCCCCAGCATTTT.

V gene TRBV2 combines with J gene TRBJ2-7; no clear D. Looked up from germline, CDR1 is SNHLY and CDR2 is FYNNEI. The ends were cut back, 0 bases at V and 3 bases at J, with 12 bases in the middle. This CDR3 comprises 15 residues. The CDR3 coding sequence is TGTGCCAGCAGTGAAGCTCCAAGCCTAAGCTACGAGCAGTACGTC. Amino acid sequence: CASSEAPSLSYEQYV.

V and J are TRBV6-5 and TRBJ1-2, with D uncertain. Deletions cut 6 bases from V and 3 bases from J, with 5 bases between. The CDR3 is made up of 11 amino acids. Germline V gene data show CDR1 as MNHEY and CDR2 as SVGAGI. This chain's CDR3 is CASRADYGYTF. The CDR3 DNA sequence: TGTGCCAGCAGGGCTGACTATGGCTACACCTTC.

Many counts were recorded for this clonotype. The rearrangement joins TRBV7-9 to TRBJ1-2, with 9 bases fitting TRBD1. From germline, CDR1 is SEHNR and CDR2 FQNEAQ (reference sequence). V dropped 6 bases and J dropped 4; count of bases not matched to a gene: 6. The CDR3 runs 14 residues. Here the CDR3 DNA reads TGTGCCAGCAGTTCTACAGGGGGCAGCTATGGCTACACCTTC. It yields the protein CASSSTGGSYGYTF.

The rearrangement uses TRBV19 and TRBJ2-7; D assignment may be TRBD1 or TRBD2 (5 bases each). CDR3 length equals 14 residues. Trimming stripped 5 bases from V and 5 bases from J, with 16 bases between. Germline assignment: CDR1 LNHDA and CDR2 SQIVND (reference sequence). The DNA for the CDR3 is TGTGCCAGTAGTCGTGGGGACGGTGGCGACGAGCAGTACTTC. The encoded protein is CASSRGDGGDEQYF.

The gene calls are TRBV30 and TRBJ2-7; D gene ambiguous. Trimming removed 7 bases at V and 4 bases at J, with 23 bases between. CDR1 GTSNPN and CDR2 SVGIG come from the germline V gene (reference sequence). The CDR3 has 15 residues. DNA for the CDR3: TGTGCCTTGAGACCCCGAGACACCGATCGATACGAGCAGTACTTC. Protein sequence: CALRPRDTDRYEQYF.

The chain links TRBV4-1 to TRBJ1-6; D ambiguous. The CDR3 runs 18 residues. Between the trimmed V and J ends, which lost 3 bases and 1 base, there was a span of 16 bases. CDR1 and CDR2 (germline): MGHRA, YSYEKL. The CDR3 nucleotides read TGCGCCAGCAGCCACCCCAGTAGGCAGCTGTCCTATAATTCACCCCTCCACTTT. Translated, it gives CASSHPSRQLSYNSPLHF.

The rearrangement links TRBV2 to TRBJ2-6, with D perhaps matching TRBD1 (5 bases). The CDR3 spans 14 residues. Germline CDR1 reads SNHLY; CDR2 reads FYNNEI. Trimming shortened V by 9 bases and J by 2 bases, and 11 bases separated the two germline ends. This chain's CDR3 is CARAGLAGANVLTF. Written as DNA, the CDR3 is TGTGCCAGGGCAGGGCTGGCTGGGGCCAACGTCCTGACTTTC.

This clonotype was recorded many times. The CDR3 DNA reads as TGTGCCACCAGCAGAGATCCCCGGAGCGACGTGCATGGCTACACCTTC. Translation gives CATSRDPRSDVHGYTF. V is TRBV15 and J is TRBJ1-2; D is unresolved. This CDR3 has 16 residues. CDR1 is LNHNV, CDR2 YYDKDF, per germline (reference sequence). Trimming left V 0 bases short and J 6 bases short, with 17 bases between.

The table lists this clonotype with a few counts. V and J are TRBV3-1 and TRBJ2-7, with D perhaps TRBD1 or TRBD2 (7 bases each). Trimming stripped 1 base from V and 7 bases from J, with 17 bases between. This CDR3 is built from 15 residues. CDR1 is LGHDT, CDR2 YNNKEL, per germline (reference sequence). The CDR3 DNA follows: TGTGCCAGCAGCCAAGCCCCAGGGGGGGCGGAGGAGCAGTACGTC. Protein sequence: CASSQAPGGAEEQYV.

The chain combines TRBV9 with TRBJ2-5; 7 nucleotides line up with TRBD2. From germline, CDR1 is SGDLS and CDR2 YYNGEE. With V trimmed by 0 bases and J by 5 bases, 7 bases remained unmatched. The CDR3 is 15 amino acids. The CDR3 nucleotides read TGTGCCAGCAGCGTAGATCCGGGGGGTCGGGAGACCCAGTACTTC. Translated: CASSVDPGGRETQYF. The full variable domain, completed using reference TRBV9 and TRBJ2-5, is DSGVTQTPKHLITATGQRVTLRCSPRSGDLSVYWYQQSLDQGLQFLIQYYNGEERAKGNILERFSAQQFPDLHSELNLSSLELGDSALYFCASSVDPGGRETQYFGPGTRLLVL.

This clonotype was observed at least ten times. The chain carries TRBV5-8 and TRBJ2-3, with D possibly being TRBD1 or TRBD2 (5 bases each). The CDR3 spans 15 residues. Per the germline V gene, CDR1 is SGHTS and CDR2 is YDEGEE. V lost 3 bases, J lost 5 bases, and 16 bases lay in between. The CDR3 spells CASSSGTQVEDTQYF. CDR3 in DNA: TGTGCCAGCAGCTCCGGGACCCAGGTGGAAGATACGCAGTATTTT.

This clonotype was recorded many times. The chain couples TRBV10-3 to TRBJ2-5; 8 bases align to TRBD2. The CDR3 runs to 19 residues. Looked up from germline, CDR1 is ENHRY and CDR2 is SYGVKD. Losses at the gene ends were 3 bases for V and 0 bases for J; bases not matched to a gene: 15. DNA for the CDR3: TGTGCCATCAGTGATTCCCCACCGGGGGGGCGAACCTACCAAGAGACCCAGTACTTC. As protein: CAISDSPPGGRTYQETQYF.

This clonotype was counted only a few times. The rearrangement links TRBV27 to TRBJ2-2; tentative D call: TRBD1 (6 bases). The CDR3 loop spans 15 amino acids. CDR1 MNHEY and CDR2 SMNVEV come from the germline V gene (reference sequence). V was trimmed by 2 bases and J by 6 bases, leaving 13 bases between them. As DNA, the CDR3 is TGTGCCAGCAGTTTAGTCTACAAGGGGGCCGGGGAGCTGTTTTTT. This gives the protein CASSLVYKGAGELFF.

This clonotype has more than one count but fewer than ten. The V call is TRBV5-1, the J call TRBJ2-7, with 8 bases fitting TRBD1. J was trimmed by 3 bases and V by 0 bases; bases with no gene match: 14. Germline V lookup: CDR1 SGHRS, CDR2 YFSETQ. The length of the CDR3 is 18 residues. The CDR3 loop reads CASSLAPGQEGMIYEQYF. The CDR3 region has the DNA TGCGCCAGCAGCTTGGCCCCGGGACAGGAGGGGATGATCTACGAGCAGTACTTC.